A selection of T cell receptor beta chains follows, all from one sample in a study of cytotoxic CD8 clonotypes in ibrutinib-treated CLL. Clones were sequenced by immunoSEQ multiplex PCR, and TCRdb holds only the in-frame ones, with some missing. The sample lists approximately 340,000 clones, roughly two thirds occurring once. Sequencing was performed on PBMCs, taken after 36 months of ibrutinib treatment. The receptors stem from a human donor with chronic lymphocytic leukemia. CDR3s include the opening cysteine and the closing phenylalanine or tryptophan. D genes are given only for firm matches. The size entry is marked missing in some rows and otherwise reads once, few, many or a size class.

d_call j_call v_call clone_size cdr3_aa cdr3_nt
. TRBJ2-5 TRBV29-1 . CSVGDRGLVRQETQYF TGCAGCGTTGGAGACAGGGGACTAGTCCGCCAAGAGACCCAGTACTTC
TRBD2 TRBJ2-2 TRBV27 . CASSLGLAGVAGELFF TGTGCCAGCAGTTTAGGACTAGCGGGAGTTGCCGGGGAGCTGTTTTTT
. TRBJ1-6 TRBV5-6 . CASSFNRAEDSPLHF TGTGCCAGCAGCTTCAACAGGGCTGAGGATTCACCCCTCCACTTT
. TRBJ1-6 TRBV6-5 . CASSKQRNSPLHF TGTGCCAGCAGTAAGCAAAGGAATTCACCCCTCCACTTT
. TRBJ2-1 TRBV5-4 once CASSLGINEQFF TGTGCCAGCAGCTTGGGGATCAATGAGCAGTTCTTC
. TRBJ2-1 TRBV18 few CASSPGAPSYNEQFF TGTGCCAGCTCACCCGGGGCTCCCTCCTACAATGAGCAGTTCTTC
. TRBJ2-3 TRBV12-5 . CASGLRGGSDTQYF TGTGCTAGTGGTTTGAGGGGGGGCAGTGATACGCAGTATTTT
. TRBJ1-2 TRBV4-2 . CASSQDRRGKTNYGYTF TGTGCCAGCAGCCAAGATAGGAGAGGGAAAACTAACTATGGCTACACCTTC
TRBD2 TRBJ2-1 TRBV19 . CASRTSGTNEQFF TGTGCCAGTAGGACTAGCGGAACCAATGAGCAGTTCTTC
. TRBJ1-2 TRBV11-2 . CASSLDGGDYGYTF TGTGCCAGCAGCTTAGATGGGGGGGACTATGGCTACACCTTC
. TRBJ1-2 TRBV5-5 . CASSNRVNYGYTF TGTGCCAGCAGCAACAGGGTCAACTATGGCTACACCTTC
. TRBJ2-7 TRBV6-6 . CASRPHTAYEQYF TGTGCCAGCAGACCTCACACTGCCTACGAGCAGTACTTC
. TRBJ2-7 TRBV14 . CASSQRLGPIYEQYF TGTGCCAGCAGCCAAAGACTAGGACCTATCTACGAGCAGTACTTC
TRBD1 TRBJ1-2 TRBV5-4 . CASSVDRAPYGYTF TGTGCCAGCAGCGTGGACAGGGCCCCCTATGGCTACACCTTC
. TRBJ1-4 TRBV18 . CASGAFNEKLFF TGTGCCAGTGGGGCATTTAATGAAAAACTGTTTTTT
. TRBJ1-1 TRBV7-9 . CASITYTEAFF TGTGCCAGCATAACGTACACTGAAGCTTTCTTT
. TRBJ1-2 TRBV6-4 . CASSDPGTPGMGYTF TGTGCCAGCAGTGACCCCGGGACTCCAGGGATGGGCTACACCTTC
. TRBJ2-1 TRBV15 . CATRRETNEQFF TGTGCCACCCGAAGGGAGACCAATGAGCAGTTCTTC
TRBD2 TRBJ2-7 TRBV6-5 . CASRKPGLAYEQYF TGTGCCAGCAGAAAACCGGGACTAGCCTACGAGCAGTACTTC
TRBD1 TRBJ1-2 TRBV25-1 . CATSRTGAGGYTF TGTGCCACCTCGAGAACAGGGGCCGGCGGCTACACCTTC
TRBD2 TRBJ2-5 TRBV9 few CASSVGLAGAETQYF TGTGCCAGCAGCGTCGGACTAGCGGGAGCAGAGACCCAGTACTTC
. TRBJ2-3 TRBV11-2 few CASSSEGGTQYF TGTGCCAGCAGCTCGGAAGGCGGTACGCAGTATTTT
. TRBJ2-5 TRBV27 . CASSLIRGPRGLETQYF TGTGCCAGCAGTTTAATCCGGGGGCCCCGGGGGTTGGAGACCCAGTACTTC
TRBD2 TRBJ2-3 TRBV7-2 . CASSLAASGGARTDTQYF TGTGCCAGCAGCTTAGCGGCTAGCGGGGGGGCCCGGACAGATACGCAGTATTTT
. TRBJ2-1 TRBV12-2 . CASRSSYRDRPYNEQFF TGTGCAAGTCGCTCATCGTACCGGGACAGGCCCTACAATGAGCAGTTCTTC
TRBD1 TRBJ2-7 TRBV2 . CASRRTGLVREQYF TGTGCCAGCAGGCGGACAGGGTTAGTGAGGGAGCAGTACTTC
. TRBJ2-1 TRBV4-1 . CASSQDRAGVNNEQFF TGCGCCAGCAGCCAAGATCGGGCAGGGGTCAACAATGAGCAGTTCTTC
TRBD1 TRBJ1-2 TRBV18 . CASSPLRQGTYGYTF TGTGCCAGCTCACCACTGCGACAGGGGACATATGGCTACACCTTC
. TRBJ2-7 TRBV7-9 few CAIPPETYEQYF TGTGCCATCCCCCCGGAGACCTACGAGCAGTACTTC
TRBD2 TRBJ2-3 TRBV5-1 . CASSPGRTLAGGTDTQYF TGCGCCAGCAGCCCGGGGAGAACACTAGCGGGGGGCACAGATACGCAGTATTTT
. TRBJ2-7 TRBV28 once CASSLGRTGTSYEQYF TGTGCCAGCAGTTTAGGGCGGACGGGGACTTCCTACGAGCAGTACTTC
TRBD1 TRBJ2-7 TRBV6-5 . CASSYLTGGDYEQYF TGTGCCAGCAGTTACCTGACAGGGGGAGACTACGAGCAGTACTTC
. TRBJ2-1 TRBV7-2 . CASSLAGGPTNEQFF TGTGCCAGCAGCTTAGCGGGGGGGCCAACCAATGAGCAGTTCTTC
TRBD1 TRBJ1-1 TRBV5-5 few CASSSIRGQGMNTEAFF TGTGCCAGCAGCTCCATTCGTGGACAGGGGATGAACACTGAAGCTTTCTTT
. TRBJ2-7 TRBV4-1 . CASSQQDRTSYEQYF TGCGCCAGCAGCCAACAAGACCGAACCTCCTACGAGCAGTACTTC